This T cell receptor beta chain was observed in a study of cytomegalovirus exposure and HLA in healthy donors (dated by TCRdb to 2017 to 2019). The study in broad terms: An earlier analysis of approximately 590 of the donors reported about 250 Gb of sequence data and 117 million unique TCR beta sequences from roughly 200 million T cells. Rather than drawing on any new phenotypic data, the later analysis identified candidate immune exposures from TCR beta sequences and the way those sequences occurred across donors. Approximately 300 gigabases of sequencing data and around 80 million unique TCR sequences made up an early release that covered several hundred HLA-typed donors. Of the 350 to 450 genotyped donors, 75% to 85% were placed in the genetic ancestry cluster associated with self-reported Caucasian donors. An earlier analysis of a few hundred of the donors applied high-throughput TCR beta sequencing to assess whether each TCR beta V gene segment acted as functional or pseudogenic. All discovery cohort repertoires had been generated on a single sequencing platform. In addition to the first cohort of about 650 subjects, a separate validation cohort of some 120 different subjects was used. The T cell repertoires of around 730 subjects were profiled by immunosequencing and related to cytomegalovirus serostatus. A later genetic analysis took genome-wide SNP genotypes for about 60% of the roughly 670 donors and used that subset as a discovery cohort. Five DR-DQ haplotypes were handled as single units for association and clustering because linkage in the cohort was strong. Among a few hundred genotyped donors of the cohort, an average of about 240,000 unique TCR beta nucleotide sequences were sequenced per donor, about a sixth of them non-productive. The study combined high-throughput TCR immunosequencing, statistical association of individual TCRs with disease status, and machine learning to predict cytomegalovirus infection status. Typing coverage varied by locus: roughly 620-630 donors for A, B, C, DRB1 and DQB1; under 550 for DQA1; over 600 for DPA1; roughly 450 for DPB1. Alongside the repertoire data, information on donor age, sex, ethnicity and CMV serostatus was compiled. A later analysis re-analyzed previously published TCR beta repertoires from 650 to 800 donors and added high-resolution HLA genotyping to study TCR occurrence patterns. HLA typing covered class I and class II loci at four-digit resolution. The aim of the study was to test whether cataloging public T cell receptors could identify signatures of past pathogen exposure.

Points the paper makes about the study in general: An earlier analysis of approximately 600 of the donors showed that most TCR beta V segments appeared in productive rearrangements either about 87% or about 30% of the time, which broadly matched IMGT annotations. The classifier was reported to diagnose cytomegalovirus status with high specificity and sensitivity in both the original cohort and the validation cohort. V-gene and J-gene trimming of TCR beta chains was associated with a missense DCLRE1C variant in a later genetic analysis, and the association was replicated in an independent cohort. Most TCR sequences were seen in very few donors, while some public TCRs were found in many individuals. A later analysis found that HLA-associated TCR beta chains were more clonally expanded and had lower generation probabilities than equally common non-associated chains. Because the 87-base-pair reads could not distinguish some IMGT-functional V segments, including TRBV6-2 and TRBV6-3, those segments were excluded. A few of the identified cytomegalovirus-associated TCR beta chains were confirmed in vitro to be specific for cytomegalovirus antigens. Assigning TCR associations to individual alleles was difficult when HLA alleles, especially DR and DQ, strongly co-occurred. Only TCR beta chains were sequenced in this cohort, and the absence of alpha or paired-chain data limited detectable features. A group of highly shared sequence variants was considered likely to be a technical artifact of the sequencing pipeline. Linkage disequilibrium might explain the correlated functional status among segregating V segments, but an unknown experimental factor could not be ruled out. A later analysis associated approximately 17,000 TCR beta sequences with specific HLA alleles at a false discovery rate of 0.05. In a later genetic analysis, fewer N-insertions in productive TCRs were reported among donors in an Asian-associated ancestry cluster than the roughly 700-donor mean. A later analysis reported that several top co-occurrence clusters appeared linked to parvovirus B19, influenza, CMV and Epstein-Barr virus. Presence/absence analyses assumed roughly uniform sequencing depth across donors, an assumption that may not hold. Because HLA typing was unavailable for some donors at each locus, only the typed subset was used in association tests. In a later analysis, TCR association rates were found to vary across HLA loci, with the most associated TCRs seen for DRB1 alleles and the fewest for HLA-C alleles. Over 15 rarely observed V segments, including chromosome 9 orphons, were excluded from the earlier analysis of about 610 of the donors because counts were too low. According to the authors, the approach could potentially be generalized to other disease states and immunological phenotypes. A further reported finding was that TCR beta sequences accurately predicted the HLA-A and HLA-B alleles for most subjects in the first cohort. According to a later analysis, most CMV-associated TCR beta chains appeared to be HLA-restricted, and the HLA associations seemed to be driven largely by CMV exposure. In the study, 164 TCR beta chains were listed as associated with cytomegalovirus. Immune exposure information for the cohort was limited to CMV serostatus.

Preparation of the library involved the immunoSEQ multiplex PCR assay. A mixture of 60 forward primers for TCR Vbeta segments and 13 reverse primers for TCR Jbeta segments was used in the multiplex PCR. The CDR3 region of rearranged TCR beta genes was amplified from genomic DNA with a multiplex PCR assay. On the Illumina HiSeq System, the amplified TCR beta libraries were sequenced as 87-base-pair reads. As for how the authors treated the data: A later analysis tallied tens of millions of unique TCR beta chains across the 666 repertoires, and approximately 12 million of those chains were shared by two or more donors. Raw reads were error-corrected and collapsed into unique sequences by a nearest-neighbor algorithm in which closely related sequences were merged to remove PCR and sequencing errors. V, D and J gene segments were assigned by aligning CDR3 sequences to IMGT reference sequences. For a sequence to be retained, a match of at least six nucleotides was required to both a V gene segment and a J gene segment. A rearrangement was called productive if the CDR3 had no stop codons and remained in frame with V and J, and every other rearrangement was called non-productive. Following IMGT convention, CDR3 was defined as the stretch from the second conserved V-encoded cysteine up to the conserved J-encoded phenylalanine. The earlier analysis of more than 450 of the donors excluded sequences that lacked an unambiguous match to a single V gene segment. An earlier analysis of fewer than 750 of the donors called V segments functional above 56.7% productive rearrangements and segregating when the between-donor standard deviation exceeded 5%. To diagnose cytomegalovirus status from the catalog of TCR beta chain sequences, a statistical classification framework was built. In a later analysis, TCR nucleotide sequences were compared against IMGT/GENE-DB human TR gene sequences so that V and J genes could be assigned. Using the TCRdist pipeline, a later analysis assigned CDR3 sequences along with most-parsimonious VDJ recombination scenarios. In a later analysis, each TCR beta chain was defined by its CDR3 amino acid sequence together with its V-gene family, and reads lacking a unique V-gene family were excluded. To address suspected cross-contamination and a sequencing artifact, a later analysis removed under 600 highly shared, low-generation-probability nucleotide sequences. A later analysis calculated a clonal expansion index for each public chain from normalized within-repertoire ranks of inferred template counts. In a later analysis, generation probabilities were computed using a VDJ recombination model fitted to out-of-frame rearrangements, and the results were checked against IGoR. A later analysis scored TCR-TCR, TCR-HLA and TCR-CMV co-occurrence with hypergeometric tests, applying a repertoire-size bias correction to TCR pairs. In a later analysis, false discovery rates were estimated by permuting HLA or CMV assignments 20 times. In a later analysis, co-occurring TCRs were grouped with DBSCAN, and TCRdist sequence similarity was added when clustering was performed within HLA-allele-positive subsets. For co-occurrence clustering, repertoires with fewer than 30,000 or more than 120,000 public chains were excluded, along with roughly 5 repertoires with anomalous nucleotide sharing. The immuneACCESS repertoire file appears here via TCRdb, limited to in-frame rearrangements. These files lack a portion of the clones; in checked studies, under half of the deficit traces to unresolved V genes, and the cause of the others is not known. V, J and clone size were drawn from that table, and D and trimming were deduced from the DNA. This sample gives 200,000 to 250,000 clones in total; 82% of them show up just once. Together, the top ten hold about 0.58% of the sample.

The cohort was made up of 500 to 800 healthy bone marrow donors. At the time of sampling, all cohort members were nominally healthy, though unrecorded immune exposures were likely present. The donor tested CMV seronegative and was one of the 352 seronegative cohort members. A peripheral blood sample was collected from each donor, and TCR beta sequencing was performed on peripheral blood mononuclear cells. Genomic DNA was extracted from the blood cell samples with the Qiagen DNeasy Blood Extraction Kit. The CDR3 numbers 14 residues from cysteine through phenylalanine. The read is trimmed to its CDR3 DNA, 42 bases read in frame from base 1. From the germline V gene, CDR1 is MNHEY and CDR2 is SVGAGI. Between the V and J ends, shortened by 5 bases and 6 bases respectively, the junction contains 16 bases. The sample holds many counts of this clone. Its antigen target is currently unknown. No qualities accompany the bases; no much larger clone lies one base away.

This TCR was recovered from a woman aged 40-49 years in good health and CMV-seronegative. What was sequenced was PBMCs. The V gene is TRBV6-5 and the J gene is TRBJ1-1, and possibly TRBD1, on 5 matching bases. The CDR3 protein: CASSLRQWEAEAFF. The nucleotide sequence is given as TGTGCCAGCAGTCTTAGACAGTGGGAGGCTGAAGCTTTCTTT.